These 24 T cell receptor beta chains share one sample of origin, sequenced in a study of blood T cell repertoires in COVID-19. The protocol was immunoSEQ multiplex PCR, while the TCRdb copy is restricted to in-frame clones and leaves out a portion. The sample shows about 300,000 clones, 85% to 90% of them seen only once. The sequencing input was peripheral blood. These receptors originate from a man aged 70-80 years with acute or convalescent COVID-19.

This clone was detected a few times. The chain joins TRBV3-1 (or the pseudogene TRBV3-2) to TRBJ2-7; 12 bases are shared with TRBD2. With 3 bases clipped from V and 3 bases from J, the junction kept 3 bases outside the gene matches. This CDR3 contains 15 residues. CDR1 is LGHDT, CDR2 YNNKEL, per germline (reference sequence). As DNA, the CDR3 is TGTGCCAGCAGCCACGGACTAGCGGGAAGCTACGAGCAGTACTTC. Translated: CASSHGLAGSYEQYF.

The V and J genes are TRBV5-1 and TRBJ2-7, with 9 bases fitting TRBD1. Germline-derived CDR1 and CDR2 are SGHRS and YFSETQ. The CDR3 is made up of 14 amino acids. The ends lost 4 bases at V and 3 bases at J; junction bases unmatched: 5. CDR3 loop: CASSRDRDRYEQYF. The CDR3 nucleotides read TGCGCCAGCAGCCGGGACAGGGATCGCTACGAGCAGTACTTC.

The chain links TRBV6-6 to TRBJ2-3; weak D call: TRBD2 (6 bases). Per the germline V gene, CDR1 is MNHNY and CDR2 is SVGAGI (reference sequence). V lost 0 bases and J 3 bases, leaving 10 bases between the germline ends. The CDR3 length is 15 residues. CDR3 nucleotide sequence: TGTGCCAGCAGTTACTCCGCCGGGACTACAGATACGCAGTATTTT. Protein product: CASSYSAGTTDTQYF.

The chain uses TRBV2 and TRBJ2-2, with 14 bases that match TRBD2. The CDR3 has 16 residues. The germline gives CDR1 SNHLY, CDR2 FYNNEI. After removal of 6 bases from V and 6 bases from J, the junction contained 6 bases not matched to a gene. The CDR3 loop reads CASRPRTSGGSGELFF. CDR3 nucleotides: TGTGCCAGCAGGCCGAGGACTAGCGGGGGGTCCGGGGAGCTGTTTTTT.

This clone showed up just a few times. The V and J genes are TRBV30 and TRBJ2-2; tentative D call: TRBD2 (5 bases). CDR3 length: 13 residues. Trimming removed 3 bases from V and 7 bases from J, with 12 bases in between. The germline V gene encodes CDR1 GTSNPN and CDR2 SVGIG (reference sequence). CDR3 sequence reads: CAWSGQRRGELFF. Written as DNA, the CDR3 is TGTGCCTGGAGCGGCCAGCGGCGCGGGGAGCTGTTTTTT.

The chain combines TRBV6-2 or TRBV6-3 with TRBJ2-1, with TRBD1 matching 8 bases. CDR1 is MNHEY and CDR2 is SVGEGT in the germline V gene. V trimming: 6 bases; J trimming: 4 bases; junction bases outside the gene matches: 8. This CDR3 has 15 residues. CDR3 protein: CASSSTQGAYNEQFF. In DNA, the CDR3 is TGTGCCAGCAGCTCGACGCAGGGGGCGTACAATGAGCAGTTCTTC.

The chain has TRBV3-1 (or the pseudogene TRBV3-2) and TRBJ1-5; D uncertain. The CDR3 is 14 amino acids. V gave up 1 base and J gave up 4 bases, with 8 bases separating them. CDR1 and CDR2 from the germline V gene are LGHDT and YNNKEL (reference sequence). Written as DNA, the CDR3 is TGTGCCAGCAGCCAAGGCGGGAGAAATCAGCCCCAGCATTTT. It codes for CASSQGGRNQPQHF.

Written as DNA, the CDR3 is TGTGCCAGCAGTTTTTTTAGCGGGGGGAGCACCGGGGAGCTGTTTTTT. Translating gives CASSFFSGGSTGELFF. This chain joins TRBV27 and TRBJ2-2, with 10 bases fitting TRBD2. Germline values: CDR1 MNHEY, CDR2 SMNVEV (reference sequence). CDR3 size: 16 residues. With V trimmed by 3 bases and J by 4 bases, 5 bases remained unmatched.

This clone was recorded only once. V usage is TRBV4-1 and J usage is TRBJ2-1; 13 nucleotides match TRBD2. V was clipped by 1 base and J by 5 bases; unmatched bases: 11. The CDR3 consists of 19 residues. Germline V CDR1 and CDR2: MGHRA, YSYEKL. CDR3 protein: CASSQGTSGRIVHDNEQFF. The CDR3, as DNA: TGCGCCAGCAGCCAAGGGACTAGCGGGAGAATCGTACACGACAATGAGCAGTTCTTC.

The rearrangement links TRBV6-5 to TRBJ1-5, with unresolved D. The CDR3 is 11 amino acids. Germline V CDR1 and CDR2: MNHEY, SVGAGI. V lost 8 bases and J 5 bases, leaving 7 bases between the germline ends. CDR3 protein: CASQRDQPQHF. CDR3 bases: TGTGCCAGCCAACGAGATCAGCCCCAGCATTTT.

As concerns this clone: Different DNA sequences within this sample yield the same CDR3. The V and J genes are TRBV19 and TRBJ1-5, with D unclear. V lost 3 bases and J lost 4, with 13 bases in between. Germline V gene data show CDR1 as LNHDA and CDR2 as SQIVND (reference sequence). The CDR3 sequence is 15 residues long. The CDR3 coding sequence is TGTGCCAGTAGTATCTTTGTGTCGGGGAATCAGCCCCAGCATTTT. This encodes CASSIFVSGNQPQHF. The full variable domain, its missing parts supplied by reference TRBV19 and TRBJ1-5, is DGGITQSPKYLFRKEGQNVTLSCEQNLNHDAMYWYRQDPGQGLRLIYYSQIVNDFQKGDIAEGYSVSREKKESFPLTVTSAQKNPTAFYLCASSIFVSGNQPQHFGDGTRLSIL.

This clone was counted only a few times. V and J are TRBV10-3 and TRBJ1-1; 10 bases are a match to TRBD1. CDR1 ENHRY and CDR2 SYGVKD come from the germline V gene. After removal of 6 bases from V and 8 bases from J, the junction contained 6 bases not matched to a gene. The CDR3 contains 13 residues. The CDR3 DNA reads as TGTGCCATCAGCCGGGACAGGGGAACCGAAGCTTTCTTT. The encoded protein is CAISRDRGTEAFF.

As DNA, the CDR3 is TGTGCCAGCAGCTTAGCGGGACAGGGGGTCGGGGAGCTGTTTTTT. Protein: CASSLAGQGVGELFF. The V and J genes are TRBV7-2 and TRBJ2-2, with TRBD1 matching 11 bases. In germline, CDR1 is SGHTA, CDR2 FQGNSA. The CDR3 runs to 15 residues. The J segment lost 7 bases and the V segment lost 0 bases, leaving 1 base of the junction unmatched.

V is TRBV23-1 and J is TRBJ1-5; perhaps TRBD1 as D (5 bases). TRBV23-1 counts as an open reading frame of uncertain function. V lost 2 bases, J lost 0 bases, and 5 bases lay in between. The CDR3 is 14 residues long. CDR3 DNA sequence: TGCGCCAGCAGTCAACAGGGTAGCAATCAGCCCCAGCATTTT. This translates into CASSQQGSNQPQHF.

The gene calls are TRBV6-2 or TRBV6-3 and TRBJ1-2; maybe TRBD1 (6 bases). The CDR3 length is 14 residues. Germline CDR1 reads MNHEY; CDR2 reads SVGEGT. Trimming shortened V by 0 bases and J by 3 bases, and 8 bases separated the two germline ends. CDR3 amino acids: CASSYSGQYYGYTF. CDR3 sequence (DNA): TGTGCCAGCAGTTACTCAGGACAGTACTATGGCTACACCTTC.

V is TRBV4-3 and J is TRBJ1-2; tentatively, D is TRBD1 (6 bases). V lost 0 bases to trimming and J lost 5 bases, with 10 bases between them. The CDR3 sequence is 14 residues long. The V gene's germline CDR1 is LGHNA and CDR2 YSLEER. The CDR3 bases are TGCGCCAGCAGCCAAGACAGGACAGTTTATGGCTACACCTTC. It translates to CASSQDRTVYGYTF.

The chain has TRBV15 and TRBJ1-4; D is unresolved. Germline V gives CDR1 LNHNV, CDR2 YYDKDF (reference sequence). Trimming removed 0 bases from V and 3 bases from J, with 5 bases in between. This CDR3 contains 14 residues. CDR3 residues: CATSRDRSNEKLFF. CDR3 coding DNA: TGTGCCACCAGCAGAGACCGGTCTAATGAAAAACTGTTTTTT.

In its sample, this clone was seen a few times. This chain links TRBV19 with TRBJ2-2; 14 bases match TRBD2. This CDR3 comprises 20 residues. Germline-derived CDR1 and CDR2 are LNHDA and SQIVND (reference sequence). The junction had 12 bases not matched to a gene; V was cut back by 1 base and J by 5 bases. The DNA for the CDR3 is TGTGCCAGTAGTATAGTAGTGGGGACTAGCGGGAGAAGAGGTACCGGGGAGCTGTTTTTT. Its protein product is CASSIVVGTSGRRGTGELFF.

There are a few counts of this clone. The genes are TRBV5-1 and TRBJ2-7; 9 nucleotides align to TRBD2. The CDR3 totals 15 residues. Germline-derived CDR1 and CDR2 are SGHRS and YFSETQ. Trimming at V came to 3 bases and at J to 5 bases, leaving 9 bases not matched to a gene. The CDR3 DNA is TGCGCCAGCAGCTCTGGGGGGACTAGCTTCGACGAGCAGTACTTC. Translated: CASSSGGTSFDEQYF.

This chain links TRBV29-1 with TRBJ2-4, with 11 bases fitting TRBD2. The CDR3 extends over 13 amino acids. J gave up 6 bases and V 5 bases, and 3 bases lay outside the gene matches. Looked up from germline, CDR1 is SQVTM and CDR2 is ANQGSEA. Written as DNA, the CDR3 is TGCAGCGTTATAGCGGGAGGGGTAAACATTCAGTACTTC. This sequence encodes CSVIAGGVNIQYF.

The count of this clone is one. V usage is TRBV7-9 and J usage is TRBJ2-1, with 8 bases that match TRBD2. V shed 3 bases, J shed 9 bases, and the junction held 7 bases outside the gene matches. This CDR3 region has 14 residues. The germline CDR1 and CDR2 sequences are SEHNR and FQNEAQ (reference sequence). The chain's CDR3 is CASSLAGGQREQFF. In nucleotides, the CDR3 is TGTGCCAGCAGCTTGGCGGGGGGCCAGCGTGAGCAGTTCTTC.

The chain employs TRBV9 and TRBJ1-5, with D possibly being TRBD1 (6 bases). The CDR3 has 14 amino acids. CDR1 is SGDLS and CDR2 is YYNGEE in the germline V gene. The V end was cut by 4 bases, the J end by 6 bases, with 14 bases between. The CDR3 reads CASSQRTVSQPQHF. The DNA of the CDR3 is TGTGCCAGCAGCCAGCGGACAGTTTCTCAGCCCCAGCATTTT.

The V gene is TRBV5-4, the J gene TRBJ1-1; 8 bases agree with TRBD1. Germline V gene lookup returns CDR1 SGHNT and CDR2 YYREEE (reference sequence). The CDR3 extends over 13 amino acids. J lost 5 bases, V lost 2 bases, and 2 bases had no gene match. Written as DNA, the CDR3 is TGTGCCAGCAGCTTACAGGGGGAAACTGAAGCTTTCTTT. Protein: CASSLQGETEAFF.

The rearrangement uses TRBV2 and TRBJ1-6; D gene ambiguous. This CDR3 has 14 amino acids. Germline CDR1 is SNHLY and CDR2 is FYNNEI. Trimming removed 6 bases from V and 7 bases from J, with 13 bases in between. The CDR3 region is CASRARDVNSPLHF. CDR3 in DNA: TGTGCCAGCAGGGCTAGAGATGTAAATTCACCCCTCCACTTT.